The source of this T cell receptor (beta chain) is a study of radiotherapy plus CTLA-4 blockade in lung cancer. Notes on the study in general: Blood TCR clones of tumor origin expanded after radiotherapy plus ipilimumab.

A word on this clone: The antigen remains unidentified.

Profiling relied on immunoSEQ multiplex PCR, and the TCRdb table lists in-frame clones only, not all of them. This table holds about 62,000 clones, around 76% found once. The CDR3 sequence is 16 residues long. Germline CDR1 SGDLS, CDR2 YYNGEE. V was pared by 0 bases and J by 3 bases, with 5 bases of the junction left unmatched. This chain links TRBV9 with TRBJ2-3; TRBD2 matches at 9 bases. This receptor was obtained from a human donor with non-small cell lung cancer who had a complete response to radiotherapy plus ipilimumab. The material sequenced was peripheral blood, taken from a patient treated with radiotherapy plus ipilimumab. As DNA, the CDR3 is TGTGCCAGCAGCGTAGGGGCGGGAGGGGTTACAGATACGCAGTATTTT. Encoded protein: CASSVGAGGVTDTQYF.